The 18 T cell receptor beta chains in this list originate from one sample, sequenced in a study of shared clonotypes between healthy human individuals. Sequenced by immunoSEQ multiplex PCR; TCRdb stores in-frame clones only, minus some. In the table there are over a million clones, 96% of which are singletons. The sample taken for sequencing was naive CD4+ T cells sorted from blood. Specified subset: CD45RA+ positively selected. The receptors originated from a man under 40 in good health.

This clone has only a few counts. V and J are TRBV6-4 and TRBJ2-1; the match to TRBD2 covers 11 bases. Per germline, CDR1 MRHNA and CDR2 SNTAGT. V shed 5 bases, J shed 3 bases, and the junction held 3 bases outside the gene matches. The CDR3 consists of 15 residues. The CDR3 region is CASSLLAGDYNEQFF. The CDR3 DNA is TGTGCCAGCAGTTTACTAGCGGGAGACTACAATGAGCAGTTCTTC.

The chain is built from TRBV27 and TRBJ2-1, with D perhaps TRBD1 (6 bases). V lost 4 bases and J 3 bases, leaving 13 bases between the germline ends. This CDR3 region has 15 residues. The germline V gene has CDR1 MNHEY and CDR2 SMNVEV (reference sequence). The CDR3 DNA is TGTGCCAGCAGTTCAGGGGCCGTCGACTACAATGAGCAGTTCTTC. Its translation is CASSSGAVDYNEQFF.

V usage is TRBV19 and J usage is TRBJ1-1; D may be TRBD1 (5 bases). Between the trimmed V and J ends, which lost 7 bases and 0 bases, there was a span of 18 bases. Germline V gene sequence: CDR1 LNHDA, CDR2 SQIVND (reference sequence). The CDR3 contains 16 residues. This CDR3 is CASNPGWGILNTEAFF. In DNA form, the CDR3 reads TGTGCCAGTAATCCAGGGTGGGGGATTTTGAACACTGAAGCTTTCTTT.

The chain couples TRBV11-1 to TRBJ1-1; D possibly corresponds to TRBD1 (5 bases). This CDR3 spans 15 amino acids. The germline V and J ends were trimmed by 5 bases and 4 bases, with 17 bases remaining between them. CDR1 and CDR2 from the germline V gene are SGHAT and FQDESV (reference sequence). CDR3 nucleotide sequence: TGTGCCAGCAGCCGCCCGGGACTCTGGGGCACTGAAGCTTTCTTT. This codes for CASSRPGLWGTEAFF.

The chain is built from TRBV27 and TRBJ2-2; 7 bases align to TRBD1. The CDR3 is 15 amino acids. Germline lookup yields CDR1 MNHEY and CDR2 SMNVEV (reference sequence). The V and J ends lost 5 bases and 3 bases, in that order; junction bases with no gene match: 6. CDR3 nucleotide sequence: TGTGCCAGCAGTCCGACAGGGTCTCACACCGGGGAGCTGTTTTTT. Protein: CASSPTGSHTGELFF.

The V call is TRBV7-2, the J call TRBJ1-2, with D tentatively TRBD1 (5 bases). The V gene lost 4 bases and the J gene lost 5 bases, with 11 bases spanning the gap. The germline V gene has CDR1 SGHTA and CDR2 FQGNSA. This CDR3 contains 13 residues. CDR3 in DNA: TGTGCCAGCAGCTATAGACAGTATTATGGCTACACCTTC. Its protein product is CASSYRQYYGYTF.

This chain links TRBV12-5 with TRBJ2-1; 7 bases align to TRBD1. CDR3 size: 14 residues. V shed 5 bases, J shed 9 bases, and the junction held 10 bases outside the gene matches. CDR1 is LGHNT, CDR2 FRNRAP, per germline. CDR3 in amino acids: CASGNRGLVGEQFF. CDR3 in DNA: TGTGCTAGTGGTAACAGGGGTTTAGTGGGTGAGCAGTTCTTC.

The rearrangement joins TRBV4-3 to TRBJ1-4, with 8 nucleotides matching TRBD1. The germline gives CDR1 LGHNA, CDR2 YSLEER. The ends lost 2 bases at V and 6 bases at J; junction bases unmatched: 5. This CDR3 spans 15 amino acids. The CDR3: CASSQLQGAYEKLFF. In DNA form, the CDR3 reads TGCGCCAGCAGCCAACTCCAGGGGGCGTATGAAAAACTGTTTTTT.

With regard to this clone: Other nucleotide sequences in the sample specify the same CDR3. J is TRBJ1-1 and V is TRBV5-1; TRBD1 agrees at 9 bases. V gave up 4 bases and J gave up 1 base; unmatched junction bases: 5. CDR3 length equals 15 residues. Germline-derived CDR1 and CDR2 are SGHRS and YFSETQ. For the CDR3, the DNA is TGCGCCAGCAGCCTAGGACAGGGGCAGAACACTGAAGCTTTCTTT. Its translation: CASSLGQGQNTEAFF.

CDR3 sequence: CASTQTGGGTDTQYF. Written as DNA, the CDR3 is TGTGCCAGCACCCAGACAGGGGGAGGGACAGATACGCAGTATTTT. The V call is TRBV2, the J call TRBJ2-3, with 9 bases aligning to TRBD1. This CDR3 is built from 15 residues. J was trimmed by 3 bases and V by 7 bases; bases with no gene match: 8. The germline V gene has CDR1 SNHLY and CDR2 FYNNEI. Filled out from reference TRBV2 and TRBJ2-3, the complete variable domain reads EPEVTQTPSHQVTQMGQEVILRCVPISNHLYFYWYRQILGQKVEFLVSFYNNEISEKSEIFDDQFSVERPDGSNFTLKIRSTKLEDSAMYFCASTQTGGGTDTQYFGPGTRLTVL.

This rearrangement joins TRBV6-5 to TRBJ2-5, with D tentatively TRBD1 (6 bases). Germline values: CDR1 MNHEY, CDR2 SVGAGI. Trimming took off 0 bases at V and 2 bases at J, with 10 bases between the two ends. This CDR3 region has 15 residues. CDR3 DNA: TGTGCCAGCAGTTACTCGGGGGCAGGGCAAGAGACCCAGTACTTC. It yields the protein CASSYSGAGQETQYF.

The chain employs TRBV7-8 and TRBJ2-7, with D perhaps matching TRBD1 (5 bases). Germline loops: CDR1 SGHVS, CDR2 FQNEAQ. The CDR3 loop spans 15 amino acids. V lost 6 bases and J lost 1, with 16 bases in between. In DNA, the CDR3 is TGTGCCAGCAGAAGCCGACAGAGCTATTCCTACGAGCAGTACTTC. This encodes CASRSRQSYSYEQYF.

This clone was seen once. The CDR3 DNA sequence: TGCAGCATCCTTTTTGGCGGGGTCTACGAGCAGTACTTC. It codes for CSILFGGVYEQYF. J is TRBJ2-7 and V is TRBV29-1; tentative D call: TRBD2 (6 bases). Germline V gene data show CDR1 as SQVTM and CDR2 as ANQGSEA. Trimming removed 8 bases at V and 3 bases at J, with 17 bases between. The CDR3 loop spans 13 amino acids.

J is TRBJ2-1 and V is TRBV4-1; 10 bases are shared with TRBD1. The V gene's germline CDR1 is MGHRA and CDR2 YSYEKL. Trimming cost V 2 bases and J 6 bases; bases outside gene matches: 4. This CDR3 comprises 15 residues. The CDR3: CASSQPRDRGNEQFF. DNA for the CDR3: TGCGCCAGCAGCCAACCTCGGGACAGGGGCAATGAGCAGTTCTTC.

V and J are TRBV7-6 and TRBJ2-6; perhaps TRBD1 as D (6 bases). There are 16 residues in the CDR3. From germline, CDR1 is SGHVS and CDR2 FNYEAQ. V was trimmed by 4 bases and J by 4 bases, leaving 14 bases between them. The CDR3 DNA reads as TGTGCCAGCAGCTCTGGACAGTCCCCGGGGGCCAACGTCCTGACTTTC. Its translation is CASSSGQSPGANVLTF.

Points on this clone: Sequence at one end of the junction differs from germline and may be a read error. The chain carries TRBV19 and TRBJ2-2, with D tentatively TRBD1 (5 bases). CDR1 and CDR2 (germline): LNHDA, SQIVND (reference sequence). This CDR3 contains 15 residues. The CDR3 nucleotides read TGTGCCACTAGTCTTGGACACTCGAACACCGGGGAGCTGTTTTTT. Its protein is CATSLGHSNTGELFF.

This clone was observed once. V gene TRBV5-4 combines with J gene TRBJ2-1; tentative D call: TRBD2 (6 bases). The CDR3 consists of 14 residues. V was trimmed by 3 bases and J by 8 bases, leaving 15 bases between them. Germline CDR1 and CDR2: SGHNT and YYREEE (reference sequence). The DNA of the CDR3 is TGTGCCAGCAGCTCTACGGGAGTAGGCGATGAGCAGTTCTTC. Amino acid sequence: CASSSTGVGDEQFF.

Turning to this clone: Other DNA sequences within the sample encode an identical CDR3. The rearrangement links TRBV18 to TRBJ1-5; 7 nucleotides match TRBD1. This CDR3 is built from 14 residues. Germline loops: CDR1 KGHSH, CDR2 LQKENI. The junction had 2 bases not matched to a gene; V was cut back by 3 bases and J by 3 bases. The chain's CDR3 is CASSPGTANQPQHF. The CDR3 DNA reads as TGTGCCAGCTCACCCGGGACAGCCAATCAGCCCCAGCATTTT.